This T cell receptor (beta chain) comes out of a study of blood T cell repertoires in COVID-19 (dated by TCRdb to 2019 to 2021). Regarding the research as a whole: Samples from collaborators originated in the United States, Italy and Spain and spanned both the acute and convalescent phases of COVID-19. Samples came from the ongoing ImmuneRACE study (first 160 participants) plus 1,254 subjects from 6 global collaborators. The prospective study material was composed of cDNA or gDNA derived from T cells, B-cell-depleted T cells, or PBMCs. The sample metadata nearly always contained a de-identified subject ID, COVID-19 status, age in years and sex. Deeply sampled blood TCRbeta repertoires from subjects exposed to, actively infected with, or recovered from COVID-19 were included in the dataset. A freely available public database, intended as a resource for researchers studying the immune response to SARS-CoV-2, is where the repertoires were released. Where available, HLA class I and class II types were taken from metadata supplied by the sample provider and were not determined by assay-based typing.

TCRbeta CDR3 regions were amplified from genomic DNA by means of the immunoSEQ Assay, a bias-controlled multiplex PCR. The authors' analysis ran thus. Nucleated cell counts per sample were estimated from amplification of reference gene primers within the assay. To quantify the absolute abundance of each unique TCRbeta CDR3 rearrangement, sequence reads were collapsed and filtered. Productive Simpson clonality was computed per sample as the square root of Simpson's diversity index over productive rearrangements. Sourced from immuneACCESS, this table was stored by TCRdb with only in-frame sequences that have V and J called. A share of the clones is absent; for the studies checked, an unresolved V gene accounts for under half, and the remainder has no known explanation. The DNA was the basis for D and trimming; V, J and clone size are from that table. The sample table records around 60,000 clones; 65% to 80% of these occur just once. Approximately 21% of the sample rests with the top ten.

Here is what the overall study found, with its caveats: The amount of clinical and demographic metadata varied by source and participant and was provided uncurated.

According to the germline V gene (reference sequence), CDR1 reads SEHNR and CDR2 reads FQNEAQ. There are 13 amino acids in the CDR3, from cysteine to phenylalanine inclusive. Only CDR3 DNA is held: 39 bases, read in frame from base 1. V is pruned by 3 bases and J by 3 bases, leaving 1 base of the junction without a gene match. As for this clone: Its antigen is unknown. Base-call qualities are not available, and no considerably larger clone is one nucleotide away.

In Seattle, one collaborating source enrolled patients while the infection was active and tracked those patients longitudinally over the course of disease. Collaborating institutions collected whole blood in K2EDTA tubes following their own protocols. For TCRbeta analysis, collaborator samples were shipped as frozen whole blood, as isolated PBMCs, or as DNA extracted from either sample type. This clonotype was obtained from a man aged 30 to 39 with COVID-19, enrolled during active disease. Sequenced material: peripheral blood. The sequence joins TRBV7-9 to TRBJ1-2; TRBD1 agrees with 7 junctional bases. The nucleotide sequence reads as follows: TGTGCCAGCAGCTTGGACAGGCACTATGGCTACACCTTC. The translation is CASSLDRHYGYTF.